This T cell receptor beta chain was sequenced for a study of T cell responses to AZD1222 COVID-19 vaccine. Study details: Second-dose groups at about 4 or about 12 weeks were pooled. Study results and limitations: Donor demographics were predominantly white British with a female majority; clonal diversity may be underestimated. The reported proportion of spike-specific TCRs targeting unmutated variant regions was nearly half. Baseline serostatus was positive in only five to seven AZD1222 recipients.

A remark on this clone: The antigen remains unidentified.

Trimming stripped 0 bases from V and 7 bases from J, with 12 bases between. Per the germline V gene, CDR1 is KGHDR and CDR2 is SFDVKD. The CDR3 has 16 residues. Libraries were prepared by immunoSEQ multiplex PCR; TCRdb keeps only in-frame clonotypes and omits some of them. Of 100,000 to 150,000 clones listed, roughly 91% are singletons. The chain recombines TRBV24-1 with TRBJ1-6; D gene unclear. This TCR came from an adult in good health. The sequenced sample was peripheral blood, obtained on day 0 of AZD1222 vaccination. CDR3 DNA sequence: TGTGCCACCAGTGATTTGCGGGCAGGATCAAATTCACCCCTCCACTTT. The encoded protein is CATSDLRAGSNSPLHF.